The sequence of this T cell receptor (beta chain) was determined in a study of blood T cells in healthy people across ages. Study-wide points: Higher diversity and more naive CD4+ cells were features of long-lived donors, compared to aged donors.

A sample-barcoded 5' primer and a J-beta primer mix were used in a second PCR of roughly 6 to 12 cycles. Every sample produced at least 3 million CDR3-containing paired-end reads. One entry per CDR3 protein, called by TCRdb with MiXCR from the 5' RACE reads. Among under 700,000 distinct CDR3 sequences, approximately 25% were seen once, and the ten largest hold roughly 10%. The germline V gene has CDR1 SGHDT and CDR2 YYEEEE. The CDR3 covers 15 residues. Trimming cost V 0 bases and J 5 bases; bases outside gene matches: 6. As concerns this clonotype: Its antigen is not identified.

The individuals who served as donors were healthy Caucasians living in Russia, aged about 6 to 100. Another study also made use of these data, one on T cells of mothers and their children. Per that paper: Overlap in related mother-child pairs always slightly exceeded unrelated pairs, never significantly.

The receptor's source is a boy between 10 and 17 years old in good health. The chain has TRBV5-6 and TRBJ1-1; 8 nucleotides agree with TRBD1. Input material: blood. CDR3 in DNA: TGTGCCAGCAGCTTGGTAGGACAGGGTGAGACTGAAGCTTTCTTT. Protein: CASSLVGQGETEAFF.